This T cell receptor beta chain was captured by sequencing in a study of blood T cell repertoires in COVID-19. Turning to the study itself: The samples span acute and convalescent COVID-19 from the United States, Italy and Spain. T cells, B-cell-depleted T cells, or PBMCs supplied cDNA or gDNA.

Study processing details: The assay estimated nucleated cells by amplifying reference gene primers. The method was immunoSEQ multiplex PCR; TCRdb's version includes in-frame clones alone and lacks a portion of them. The DNA gave D and trimming, while V, J and clone size come from that table. This table has fewer than 80,000 clones, over 70% appearing once. This clone was seen a few times. Germline CDR1 and CDR2: SGHRS and YFSETQ. The CDR3 is 12 amino acids. Trimming removed 5 bases from V and 8 bases from J, with 13 bases in between. The clonotype originates from a man aged 55-75 years with acute or convalescent COVID-19. Sequenced sample: peripheral blood. This chain joins TRBV5-1 and TRBJ1-2, with unresolved D. CDR3 amino acids: CASSREADGYTF. In DNA, the CDR3 is TGCGCCAGCAGTAGAGAAGCGGACGGCTACACCTTC.